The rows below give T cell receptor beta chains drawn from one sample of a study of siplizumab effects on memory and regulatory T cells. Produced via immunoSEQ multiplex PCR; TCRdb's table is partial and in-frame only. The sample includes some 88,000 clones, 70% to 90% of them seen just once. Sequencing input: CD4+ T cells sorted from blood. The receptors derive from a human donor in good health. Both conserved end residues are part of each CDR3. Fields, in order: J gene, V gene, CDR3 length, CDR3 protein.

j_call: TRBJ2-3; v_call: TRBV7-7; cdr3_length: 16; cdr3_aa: CASSSSRGSAPDTQYF
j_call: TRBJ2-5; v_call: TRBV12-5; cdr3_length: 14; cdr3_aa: CASGGGQGQETQYF
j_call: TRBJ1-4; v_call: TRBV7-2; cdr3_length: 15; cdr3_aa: CASSSGQGAYEKLFF
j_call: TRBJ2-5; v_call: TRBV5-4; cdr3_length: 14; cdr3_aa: CASSLAGGGETQYF
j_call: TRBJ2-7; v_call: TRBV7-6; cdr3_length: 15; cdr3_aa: CASSLVTGGFYEQYF
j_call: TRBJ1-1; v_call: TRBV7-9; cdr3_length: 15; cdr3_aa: CASSLIPGSRTEAFF
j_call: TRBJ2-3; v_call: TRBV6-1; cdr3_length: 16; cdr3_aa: CASSGSRDPRTDTQYF
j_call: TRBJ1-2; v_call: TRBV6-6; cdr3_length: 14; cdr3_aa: CASIGFPSTEGYTF
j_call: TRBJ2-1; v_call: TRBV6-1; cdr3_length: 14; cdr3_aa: CASSSGSSYNEQFF
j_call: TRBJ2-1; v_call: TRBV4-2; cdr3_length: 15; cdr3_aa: CASSQAERVDNEQFF
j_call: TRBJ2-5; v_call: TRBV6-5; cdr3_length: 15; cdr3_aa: CASSYGGQLQETQYF
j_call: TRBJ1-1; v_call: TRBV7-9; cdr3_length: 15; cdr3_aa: CASRDRGSQGTEAFF
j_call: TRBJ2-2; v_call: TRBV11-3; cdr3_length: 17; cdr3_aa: CASSRIGQGSGAGELFF
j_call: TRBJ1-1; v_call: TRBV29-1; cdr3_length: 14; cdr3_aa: CSVATGPGDTEAFF
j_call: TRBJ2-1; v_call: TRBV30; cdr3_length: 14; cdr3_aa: CAWSRGQGRDEQFF
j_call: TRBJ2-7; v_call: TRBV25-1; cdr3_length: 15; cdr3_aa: CASSESGSRAYEQYF
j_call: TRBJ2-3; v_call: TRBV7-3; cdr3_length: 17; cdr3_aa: CASSFGTSGGGTDTQYF
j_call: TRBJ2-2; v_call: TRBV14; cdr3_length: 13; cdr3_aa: CASSPQGAGELFF
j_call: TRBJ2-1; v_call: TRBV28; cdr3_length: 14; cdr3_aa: CASRYRGHNNEQFF
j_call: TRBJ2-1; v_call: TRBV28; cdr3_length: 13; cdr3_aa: CASSYGSTGEQFF